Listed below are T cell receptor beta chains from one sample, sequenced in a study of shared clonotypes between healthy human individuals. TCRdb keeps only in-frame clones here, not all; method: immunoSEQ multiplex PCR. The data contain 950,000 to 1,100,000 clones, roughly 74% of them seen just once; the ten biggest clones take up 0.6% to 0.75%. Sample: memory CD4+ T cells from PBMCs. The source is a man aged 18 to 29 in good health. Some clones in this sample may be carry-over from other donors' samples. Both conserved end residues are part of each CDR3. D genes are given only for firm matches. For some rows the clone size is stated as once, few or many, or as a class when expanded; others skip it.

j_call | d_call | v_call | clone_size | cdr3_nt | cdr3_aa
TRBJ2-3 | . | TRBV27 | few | TGTGCCAGCAGTTTCTTTGGGGCAGATACGCAGTATTTT | CASSFFGADTQYF
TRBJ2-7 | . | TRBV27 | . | TGTGCCAGCAGTTTTCGAGGGACCTCCTACGAGCAGTACTTC | CASSFRGTSYEQYF
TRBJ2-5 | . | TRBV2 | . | TGTGCCAGCAGCGGCCCCGGGGGAGGACAAGAGACCCAGTACTTC | CASSGPGGGQETQYF
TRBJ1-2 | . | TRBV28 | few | TGTGCCCTCGGACAGAACTATGGCTACACCTTC | CALGQNYGYTF
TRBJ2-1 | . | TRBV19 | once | TGTGCCAGTAGCCTAACTCTCAATGAGCAGTTCTTC | CASSLTLNEQFF
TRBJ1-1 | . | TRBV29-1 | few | TGCAGCGTTGGGGGGGAGGGCACTGAAGCTTTCTTT | CSVGGEGTEAFF
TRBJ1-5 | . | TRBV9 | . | TGTGCCAGCAGCGTATCTCCATTGACGGATCAGCCCCAGCATTTT | CASSVSPLTDQPQHF
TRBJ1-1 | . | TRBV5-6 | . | TGTGCCAGCAGCAAAGCTGGAGACGGTGGTTTCCGAGCTTTCTTT | CASSKAGDGGFRAFF
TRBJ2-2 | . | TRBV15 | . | TGTGCCACCAGCAGAGGGGGTAGCGGACTCGGGGAGCTGTTTTTT | CATSRGGSGLGELFF
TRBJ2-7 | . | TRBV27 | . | TGTGCCAGCAGTCCCCAAACAACAGGGTTCAGGTACGAGCAGTACTTC | CASSPQTTGFRYEQYF
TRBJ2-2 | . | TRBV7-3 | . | TGTGCCAGCAGCTTAGGGGGGCCCACCGGGGAGCTGTTTTTT | CASSLGGPTGELFF
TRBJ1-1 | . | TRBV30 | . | TGTGCCTGGAGTCTCACCCGTAACACTGAAGCTTTCTTT | CAWSLTRNTEAFF
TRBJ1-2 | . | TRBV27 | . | TGTGCCAGCAGTCCTCGACGGGTGGGCTATGGCTACACCTTC | CASSPRRVGYGYTF
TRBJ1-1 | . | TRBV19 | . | TGTGCCAGTAGTATCCGGGGAGTCGCTGAAGCTTTCTTT | CASSIRGVAEAFF
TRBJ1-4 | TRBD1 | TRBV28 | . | TGTGCCAGCAGTTCCCCGACAGGGTGGAATGAAAAACTGTTTTTT | CASSSPTGWNEKLFF
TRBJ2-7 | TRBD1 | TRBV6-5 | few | TGTGCCAGCAGAAGTCCAGGGGGCGCCTACGAGCAGTACTTC | CASRSPGGAYEQYF
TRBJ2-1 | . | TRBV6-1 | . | TGTGCCAGCAGGGTTCGGAACCCCCTTGAGCAGTTCTTC | CASRVRNPLEQFF
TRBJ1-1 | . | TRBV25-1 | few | TGTGCCAGCAGTGAGAGCGGGGAGAACACTGAAGCTTTCTTT | CASSESGENTEAFF
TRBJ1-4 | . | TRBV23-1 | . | TGCGCCAGCAGTCAACCGGCCCCCGGGGGTGGTGAAAAACTGTTTTTT | CASSQPAPGGGEKLFF
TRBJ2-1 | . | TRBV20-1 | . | TGCAGTGCTGTATACAATGAGCAGTTCTTC | CSAVYNEQFF
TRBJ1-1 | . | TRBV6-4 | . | TGTGCCAGCAGACGGCCCTCTGATCTAAAGCGGTTT | CASRRPSDLKRF
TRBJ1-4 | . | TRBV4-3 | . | TGCGCCAGCAGCCAAGATTCAGGGGCGCTTGCTAATGAAAAACTGTTTTTT | CASSQDSGALANEKLFF
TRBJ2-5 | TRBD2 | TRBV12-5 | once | TGTGCTAGTGGTTTGGGAGCGGGGGGGGAAGAGACCCAGTACTTC | CASGLGAGGEETQYF
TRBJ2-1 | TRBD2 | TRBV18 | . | TGTGCCAGCTCACCCGATCCGGGACTAGCGGGAGTGGGTGAGCAGTTCTTC | CASSPDPGLAGVGEQFF
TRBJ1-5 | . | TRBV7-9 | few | TGTGCCAGCAGCTTCTGGGGGGACCAGCCCCAGCATTTT | CASSFWGDQPQHF
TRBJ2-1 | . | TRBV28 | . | TGTGCCAGCACCGAAAGCGGGGACACCTACAATGAGCAGTTCTTC | CASTESGDTYNEQFF
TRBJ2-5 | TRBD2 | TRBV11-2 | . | TGTGCCAGCAGCCCACTCCGGGCGTCGGGAGGTTTGAGGGAGACCCAGTACTTC | CASSPLRASGGLRETQYF
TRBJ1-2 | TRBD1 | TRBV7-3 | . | TGTGCCAGCAGCTCGGATCCGGGACAGGTGAAGTCTTTCACCTTC | CASSSDPGQVKSFTF
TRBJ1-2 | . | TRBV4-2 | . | TGTGCCAGCAGCCAAGTAGGGGGAGTCGGCTACACCTTC | CASSQVGGVGYTF